The rows below give T cell receptor beta chains drawn from one sample of a study of CXCR3-negative and CXCR3-positive naive CD8 T cells. Each CDR3 protein gets one entry in TCRdb, which reprocessed the 5' RACE reads and gives no DNA. The repertoire table contains 130,000 to 150,000 distinct CDR3 sequences. Sequencing was done on a sample of naive CXCR3+ CD8+ T cells from blood. These TCRs come from a human donor in good health. Some clones in this sample may be carry-over from other donors' samples. CDR3s include the opening cysteine and the closing phenylalanine or tryptophan. Fields, in order: CDR3 protein, V gene, J gene.

cdr3_aa: CASSKPFRGDTEAFF
v_call: TRBV21-1
j_call: TRBJ1-1

cdr3_aa: CASSFYRVAYEQYF
v_call: TRBV12-3/TRBV12-4
j_call: TRBJ2-7

cdr3_aa: CASTPQGSETQYF
v_call: TRBV6-5
j_call: TRBJ2-5

cdr3_aa: CASSLGTGRFNEQYF
v_call: TRBV28
j_call: TRBJ2-7

cdr3_aa: CASSPPSPAIDQETQYF
v_call: TRBV18
j_call: TRBJ2-5

cdr3_aa: CSVAGGPIAKNIQYF
v_call: TRBV29-1
j_call: TRBJ2-4

cdr3_aa: CASSTKWEQNTEAFF
v_call: TRBV7-9
j_call: TRBJ1-1

cdr3_aa: CASSQDPSGVTYEQYF
v_call: TRBV4-3
j_call: TRBJ2-7

cdr3_aa: CASSYSALTEAFF
v_call: TRBV6-5
j_call: TRBJ1-1

cdr3_aa: CASRIGADTQYF
v_call: TRBV6-2/TRBV6-3
j_call: TRBJ2-3

cdr3_aa: CASSPLSGRAGMYEQYF
v_call: TRBV18
j_call: TRBJ2-7

cdr3_aa: CASSLGQGLSEQYF
v_call: TRBV5-1
j_call: TRBJ2-7

cdr3_aa: CSVYRENTEAFF
v_call: TRBV29-1
j_call: TRBJ1-1

cdr3_aa: CASSYRSEQYF
v_call: TRBV28
j_call: TRBJ2-7

cdr3_aa: CASSYPWRQELYEQYF
v_call: TRBV6-5
j_call: TRBJ2-7

cdr3_aa: CASSPYRTGTGGGYTF
v_call: TRBV12-3/TRBV12-4
j_call: TRBJ1-2

cdr3_aa: CASSLSRETQYF
v_call: TRBV7-9
j_call: TRBJ2-5

cdr3_aa: CASSQSIEDEQFF
v_call: TRBV4-1
j_call: TRBJ2-1

cdr3_aa: CASSPPIGADGYTF
v_call: TRBV18
j_call: TRBJ1-2

cdr3_aa: CASGLIGGTYNEQFF
v_call: TRBV7-3
j_call: TRBJ2-1

cdr3_aa: CASSWDIEQFF
v_call: TRBV5-1
j_call: TRBJ2-1

cdr3_aa: CASPNTGELFF
v_call: TRBV5-1
j_call: TRBJ2-2

cdr3_aa: CSVEGPSGNTIYF
v_call: TRBV29-1
j_call: TRBJ1-3

cdr3_aa: CASSQTSGSSYEQYF
v_call: TRBV5-1
j_call: TRBJ2-7

cdr3_aa: CASSLSGVNTDTQYF
v_call: TRBV5-1
j_call: TRBJ2-3

cdr3_aa: CASSAPSRPYEQYF
v_call: TRBV7-6
j_call: TRBJ2-7

cdr3_aa: CASGTGDEQFF
v_call: TRBV12-3/TRBV12-4
j_call: TRBJ2-1

cdr3_aa: CASSLAGGGFLEDEQFF
v_call: TRBV5-1
j_call: TRBJ2-1

cdr3_aa: CASSASGGGNTEAFF
v_call: TRBV7-9
j_call: TRBJ1-1

cdr3_aa: CAITSGGPVDTQYF
v_call: TRBV10-3
j_call: TRBJ2-3

cdr3_aa: CASSLAGLIEQYF
v_call: TRBV5-1
j_call: TRBJ2-7

cdr3_aa: CASSSPQGRTGNTIYF
v_call: TRBV7-9
j_call: TRBJ1-3